This TCR beta chain was captured by sequencing in a study of response to subunit inactivated influenza vaccine. Points from the study as a whole: New T cells are recruited in small numbers by each seasonal influenza vaccination, according to the authors' suggestion.

TCRdb reanalysed the RT-PCR reads using MiXCR and keeps one entry per CDR3 protein. Of 500,000 to 650,000 distinct CDR3 sequences in the sample, under 9% are singletons; the top ten hold 13%. CDR3 size: 15 residues. CDR1 is LGHNA, CDR2 YNFKEQ, per germline. The ends were cut back, 3 bases at V and 0 bases at J, with 9 bases in the middle. In this sample, this clonotype turned up a few times. Its antigen remains unidentified. The source of this sequence is a man aged 45 to 70 who received an inactivated influenza vaccine. This specimen was PBMCs from blood, taken roughly 24 months after vaccination. V and J are TRBV4-2 and TRBJ1-3; D not certain. The CDR3 bases are TGTGCCAGCAGCCAGGAACTACGCTCTGGAAACACCATATATTTT. It is translated as CASSQELRSGNTIYF.